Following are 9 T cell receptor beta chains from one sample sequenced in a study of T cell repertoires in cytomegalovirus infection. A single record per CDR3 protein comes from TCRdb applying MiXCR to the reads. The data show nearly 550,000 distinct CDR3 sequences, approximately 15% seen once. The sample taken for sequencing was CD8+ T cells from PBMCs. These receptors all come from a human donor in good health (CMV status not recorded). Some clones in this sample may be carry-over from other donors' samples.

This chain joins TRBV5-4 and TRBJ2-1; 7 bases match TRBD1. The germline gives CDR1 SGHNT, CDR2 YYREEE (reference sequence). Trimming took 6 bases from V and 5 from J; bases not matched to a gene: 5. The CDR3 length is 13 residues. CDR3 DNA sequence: TGTGCCAGCATAGGGACAGTCCACAATGAGCAGTTCTTC. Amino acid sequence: CASIGTVHNEQFF.

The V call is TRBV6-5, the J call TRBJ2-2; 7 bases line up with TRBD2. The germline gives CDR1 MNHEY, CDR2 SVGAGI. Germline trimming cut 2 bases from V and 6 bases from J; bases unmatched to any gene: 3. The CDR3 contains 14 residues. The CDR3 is CASSYPGLSGELFF. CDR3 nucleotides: TGTGCCAGCAGTTACCCGGGACTATCCGGGGAGCTGTTTTTT.

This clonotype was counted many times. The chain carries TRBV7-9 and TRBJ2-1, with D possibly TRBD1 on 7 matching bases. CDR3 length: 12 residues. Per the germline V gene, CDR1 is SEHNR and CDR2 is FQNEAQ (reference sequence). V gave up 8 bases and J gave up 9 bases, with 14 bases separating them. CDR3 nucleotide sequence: TGTGCCAGCCAGGGGGGCCCGACTGAGCAGTTCTTC. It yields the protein CASQGGPTEQFF.

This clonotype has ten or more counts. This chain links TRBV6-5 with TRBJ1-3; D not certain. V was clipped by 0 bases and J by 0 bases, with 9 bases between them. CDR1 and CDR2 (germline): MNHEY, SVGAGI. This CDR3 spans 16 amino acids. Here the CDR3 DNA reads TGTGCCAGCAGTTACTCGTATCATAGCTCTGGAAACACCATATATTTT. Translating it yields CASSYSYHSSGNTIYF.

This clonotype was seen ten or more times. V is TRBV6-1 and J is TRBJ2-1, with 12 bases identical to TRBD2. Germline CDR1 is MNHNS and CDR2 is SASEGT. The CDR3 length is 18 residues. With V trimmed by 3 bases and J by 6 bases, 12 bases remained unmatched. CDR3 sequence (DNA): TGTGCCAGCAGTGACCCCGAACATGCGACTAGCGGGGGCAATGAGCAGTTCTTC. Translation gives CASSDPEHATSGGNEQFF.

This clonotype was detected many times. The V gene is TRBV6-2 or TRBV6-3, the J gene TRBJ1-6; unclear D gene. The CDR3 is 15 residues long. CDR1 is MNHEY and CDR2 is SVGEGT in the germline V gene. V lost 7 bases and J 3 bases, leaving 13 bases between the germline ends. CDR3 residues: CASIPLTDYNSPLHF. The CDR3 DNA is TGTGCCAGCATTCCACTGACTGACTATAATTCACCCCTCCACTTT.

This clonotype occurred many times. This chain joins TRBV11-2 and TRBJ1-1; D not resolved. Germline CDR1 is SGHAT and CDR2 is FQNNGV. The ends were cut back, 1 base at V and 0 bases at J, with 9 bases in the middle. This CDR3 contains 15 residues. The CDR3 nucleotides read TGTGCCAGCAGCTTAGTTATCAAGGTGAACACTGAAGCTTTCTTT. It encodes CASSLVIKVNTEAFF.

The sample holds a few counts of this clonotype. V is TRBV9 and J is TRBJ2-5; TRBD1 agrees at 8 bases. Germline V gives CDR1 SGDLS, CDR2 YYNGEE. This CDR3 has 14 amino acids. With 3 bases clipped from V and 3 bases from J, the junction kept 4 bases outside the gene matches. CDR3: CASSAWDRKETQYF. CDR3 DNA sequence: TGTGCCAGCAGCGCTTGGGACAGGAAAGAGACCCAGTACTTC.

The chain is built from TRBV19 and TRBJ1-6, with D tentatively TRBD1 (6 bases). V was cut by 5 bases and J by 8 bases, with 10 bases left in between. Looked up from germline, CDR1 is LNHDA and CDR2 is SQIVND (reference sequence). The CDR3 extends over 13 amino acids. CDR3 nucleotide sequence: TGTGCCAGTAGTGCAGGGGCCCATTCACCCCTCCACTTT. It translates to CASSAGAHSPLHF.